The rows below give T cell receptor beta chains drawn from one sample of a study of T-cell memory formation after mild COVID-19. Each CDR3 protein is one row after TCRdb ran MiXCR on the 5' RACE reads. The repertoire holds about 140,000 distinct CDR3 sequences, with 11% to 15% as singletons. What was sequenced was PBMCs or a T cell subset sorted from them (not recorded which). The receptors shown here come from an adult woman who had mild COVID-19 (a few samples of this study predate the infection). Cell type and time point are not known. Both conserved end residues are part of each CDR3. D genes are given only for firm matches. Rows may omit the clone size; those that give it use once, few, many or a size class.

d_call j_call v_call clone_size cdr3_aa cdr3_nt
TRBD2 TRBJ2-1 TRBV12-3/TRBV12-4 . CASSPRTSGSYNEQFF TGTGCCAGCAGCCCACGGACTAGCGGGAGTTACAATGAGCAGTTCTTC
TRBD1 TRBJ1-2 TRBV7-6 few CASSSGTGHGYTF TGTGCCAGCAGTTCCGGGACAGGGCATGGCTACACCTTC
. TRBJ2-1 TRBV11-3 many CASSLDSRGGYNEQFF TGTGCCAGCAGCTTAGATTCCCGGGGTGGCTACAATGAGCAGTTCTTC
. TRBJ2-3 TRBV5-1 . CASSRRTITDTQYF TGCGCCAGCAGCCGAAGGACTATCACAGATACGCAGTATTTT
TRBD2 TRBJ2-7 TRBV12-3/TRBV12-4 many CASSTSGLYEQYF TGTGCCAGCAGCACTAGCGGCCTCTACGAGCAGTACTTC
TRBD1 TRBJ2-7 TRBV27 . CASSLSDRVYSYEQYF TGTGCCAGCAGTTTATCGGACAGGGTATACTCCTACGAGCAGTACTTC
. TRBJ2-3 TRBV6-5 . CASSYSTRMDPQADTQYF TGTGCCAGCAGTTACTCCACCAGAATGGACCCACAGGCAGATACGCAGTATTTT
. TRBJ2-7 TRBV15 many CATSIPPNANEQYF TGTGCCACCAGCATCCCGCCGAACGCCAACGAGCAGTACTTC
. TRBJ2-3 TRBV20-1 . CSATGRAWVPDTQYF TGCAGTGCTACCGGCAGGGCATGGGTCCCAGATACGCAGTATTTT
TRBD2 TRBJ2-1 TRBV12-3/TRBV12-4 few CASSPRTSGFPAAEQFF TGTGCCAGCAGTCCCCGGACTAGCGGATTTCCCGCTGCTGAGCAGTTCTTC
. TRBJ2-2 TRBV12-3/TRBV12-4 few CASSLALKSGELFF TGTGCCAGCAGTTTAGCGCTCAAGAGTGGGGAGCTGTTTTTT
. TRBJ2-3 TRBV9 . CASSQEGLADTQYF TGTGCCAGCAGTCAGGAAGGGTTGGCAGATACGCAGTATTTT
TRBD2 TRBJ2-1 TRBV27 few CASSLYGTSGDNEQFF TGTGCCAGCAGCCTATATGGGACTAGCGGAGACAATGAGCAGTTCTTC
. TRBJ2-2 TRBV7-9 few CASSLPFGDLIPGELFF TGTGCCAGCAGCTTACCGTTCGGGGACCTCATCCCCGGGGAGCTGTTTTTT
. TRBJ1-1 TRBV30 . CAWKNVLDGENTEAFF TGTGCCTGGAAAAATGTTTTGGACGGAGAGAACACTGAAGCTTTCTTT
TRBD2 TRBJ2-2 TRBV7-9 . CASSSGTSGGANTGELFF TGTGCCAGCAGCTCGGGGACTAGCGGGGGGGCCAACACCGGGGAGCTGTTTTTT
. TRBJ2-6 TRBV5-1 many CASSKRDSYSGANVLTF TGCGCCAGCAGCAAGAGAGACTCCTACTCTGGGGCCAACGTCCTGACTTTC
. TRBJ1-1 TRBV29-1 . CSSRRTTEAFF TGCAGCTCCAGAAGGACCACTGAAGCTTTCTTT
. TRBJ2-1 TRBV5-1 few CASSPGEGAGNEQFF TGCGCCAGCAGCCCCGGGGAGGGGGCTGGTAATGAGCAGTTCTTC
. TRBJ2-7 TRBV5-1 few CASSWVGGTATYEQYF TGCGCCAGCAGCTGGGTGGGCGGGACAGCTACCTACGAGCAGTACTTC
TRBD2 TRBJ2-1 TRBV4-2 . CASSQGVSGRNIQNEQFF TGTGCCAGCAGCCAAGGGGTTAGCGGGAGAAATATACAAAATGAGCAGTTCTTC
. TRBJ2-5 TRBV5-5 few CASSLGRRAEDGFEETQYF TGTGCCAGCAGCTTGGGGAGACGGGCCGAAGATGGTTTTGAAGAGACCCAGTACTTC
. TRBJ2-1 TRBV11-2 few CASSLSHEQFF TGTGCCAGCAGCTTAAGCCATGAGCAGTTCTTC
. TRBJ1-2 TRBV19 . CGSSSGGPGYTF TGTGGCTCCAGTAGCGGGGGCCCCGGCTACACCTTC
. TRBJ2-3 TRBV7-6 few CASSLLRDQRGTQYF TGTGCCAGCAGCTTATTGCGGGACCAAAGAGGTACGCAGTATTTT
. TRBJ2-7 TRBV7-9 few CASSSPSGGRFDEQYF TGTGCCAGCAGCTCTCCCTCCGGGGGTCGGTTTGACGAGCAGTACTTC
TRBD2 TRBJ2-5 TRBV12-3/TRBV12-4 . CASNIAGGSPQYF TGTGCCAGCAATATAGCGGGAGGCTCGCCCCAGTACTTC
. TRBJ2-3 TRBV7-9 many CASSLSTEVTDTQYF TGTGCCAGCAGCTTATCGACAGAAGTCACAGATACGCAGTATTTT